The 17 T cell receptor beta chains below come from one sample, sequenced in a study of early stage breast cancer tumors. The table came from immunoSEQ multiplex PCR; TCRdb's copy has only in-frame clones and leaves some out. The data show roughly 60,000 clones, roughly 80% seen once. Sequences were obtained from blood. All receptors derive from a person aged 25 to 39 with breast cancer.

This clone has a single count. The DNA for the CDR3 is TGCACCAGCAGCCAAGAAGGAGGCGCTAGCGGTCTACCTACAGATACGCAGTATTTT. Residues: CTSSQEGGASGLPTDTQYF. This chain joins TRBV1 and TRBJ2-3; the tabulated D call, TRBD2, remains unverified against the DNA. TRBV1 is designated a pseudogene. CDR3 size: 19 residues.

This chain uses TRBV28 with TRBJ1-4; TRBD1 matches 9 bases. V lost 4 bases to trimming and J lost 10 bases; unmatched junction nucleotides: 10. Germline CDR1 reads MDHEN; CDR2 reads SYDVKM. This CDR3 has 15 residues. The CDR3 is CASSSTGTGIPKLFF. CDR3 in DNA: TGTGCCAGCAGTTCGACCGGGACAGGGATTCCAAAACTGTTTTTT.

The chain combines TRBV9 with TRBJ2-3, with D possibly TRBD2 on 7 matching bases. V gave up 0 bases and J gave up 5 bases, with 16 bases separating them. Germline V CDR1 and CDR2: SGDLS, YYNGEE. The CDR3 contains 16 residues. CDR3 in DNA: TGTGCCAGCAGCGTAGGATTCGGGGGGCGTCTAGATACGCAGTATTTT. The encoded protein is CASSVGFGGRLDTQYF.

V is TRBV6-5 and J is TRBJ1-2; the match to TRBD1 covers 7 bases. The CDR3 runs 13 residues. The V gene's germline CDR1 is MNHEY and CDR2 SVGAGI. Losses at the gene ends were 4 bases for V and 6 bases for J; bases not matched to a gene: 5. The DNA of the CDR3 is TGTGCCAGCAGTTTGGGCAGGGGGAATGGCTACACCTTC. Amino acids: CASSLGRGNGYTF.

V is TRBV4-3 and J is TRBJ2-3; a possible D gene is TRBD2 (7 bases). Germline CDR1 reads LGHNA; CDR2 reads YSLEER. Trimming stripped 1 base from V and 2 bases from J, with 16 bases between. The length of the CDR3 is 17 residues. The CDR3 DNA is TGCGCCAGCAGCCAAGTAGGGGGGAGGGCCCCCACAGATACGCAGTATTTT. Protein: CASSQVGGRAPTDTQYF.

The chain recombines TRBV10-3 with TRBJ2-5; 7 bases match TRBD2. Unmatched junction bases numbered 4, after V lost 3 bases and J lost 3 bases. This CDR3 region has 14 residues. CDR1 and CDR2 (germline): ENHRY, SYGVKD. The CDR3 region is CAISEVAGKETQYF. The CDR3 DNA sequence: TGTGCCATCAGTGAAGTAGCGGGCAAAGAGACCCAGTACTTC.

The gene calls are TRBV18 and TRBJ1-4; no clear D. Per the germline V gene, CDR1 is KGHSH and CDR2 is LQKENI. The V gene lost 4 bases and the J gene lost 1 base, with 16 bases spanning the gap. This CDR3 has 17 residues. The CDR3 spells CASSQSQIGETNEKLFF. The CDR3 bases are TGTGCCAGCTCACAAAGTCAAATTGGGGAAACTAATGAAAAACTGTTTTTT.

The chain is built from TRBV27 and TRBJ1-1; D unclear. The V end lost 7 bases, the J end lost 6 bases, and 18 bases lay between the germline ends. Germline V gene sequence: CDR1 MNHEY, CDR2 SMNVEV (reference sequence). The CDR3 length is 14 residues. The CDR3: CASTLKREGPEAFF. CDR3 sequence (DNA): TGTGCCAGCACCCTGAAAAGGGAAGGGCCTGAAGCTTTCTTT.

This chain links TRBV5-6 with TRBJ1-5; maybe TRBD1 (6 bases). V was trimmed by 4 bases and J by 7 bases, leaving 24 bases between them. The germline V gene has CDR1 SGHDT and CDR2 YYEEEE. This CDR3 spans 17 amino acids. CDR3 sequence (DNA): TGTGCCAGCAGCACGGGTGGGCTCCGGGGGGGCAGCCAGCCCCAGCATTTT. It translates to CASSTGGLRGGSQPQHF.

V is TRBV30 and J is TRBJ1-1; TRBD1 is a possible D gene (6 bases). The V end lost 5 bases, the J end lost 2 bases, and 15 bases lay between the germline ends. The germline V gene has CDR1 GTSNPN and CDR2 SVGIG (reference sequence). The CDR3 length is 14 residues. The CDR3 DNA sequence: TGTGCCTGGGCCCCCTACAGGGCAAACACTGAAGCTTTCTTT. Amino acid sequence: CAWAPYRANTEAFF.

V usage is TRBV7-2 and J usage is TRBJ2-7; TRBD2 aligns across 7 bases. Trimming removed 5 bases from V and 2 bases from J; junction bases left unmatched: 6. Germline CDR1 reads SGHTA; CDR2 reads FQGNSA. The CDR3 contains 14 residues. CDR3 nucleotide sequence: TGTGCCAGCAGCCTAATGCGGGAGCCCTACGAGCAGTACTTC. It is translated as CASSLMREPYEQYF.

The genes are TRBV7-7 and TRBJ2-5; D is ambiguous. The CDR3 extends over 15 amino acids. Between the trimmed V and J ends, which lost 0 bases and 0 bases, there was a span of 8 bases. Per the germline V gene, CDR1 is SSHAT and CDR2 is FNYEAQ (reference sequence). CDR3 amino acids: CASSLAEADQETQYF. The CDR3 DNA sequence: TGTGCCAGCAGCTTAGCTGAGGCAGACCAAGAGACCCAGTACTTC.

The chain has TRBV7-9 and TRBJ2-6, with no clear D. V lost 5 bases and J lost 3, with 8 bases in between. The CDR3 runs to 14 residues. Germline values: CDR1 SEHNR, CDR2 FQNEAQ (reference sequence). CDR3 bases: TGTGCCAGCAGCCCCCCGAATGGGGCCAACGTCCTGACTTTC. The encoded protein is CASSPPNGANVLTF.

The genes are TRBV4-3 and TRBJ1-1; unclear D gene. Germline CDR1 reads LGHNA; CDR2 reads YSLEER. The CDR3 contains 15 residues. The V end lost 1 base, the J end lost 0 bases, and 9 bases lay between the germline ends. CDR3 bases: TGCGCCAGCAGCCAAGCCATCGGCTTGAACACTGAAGCTTTCTTT. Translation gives CASSQAIGLNTEAFF.

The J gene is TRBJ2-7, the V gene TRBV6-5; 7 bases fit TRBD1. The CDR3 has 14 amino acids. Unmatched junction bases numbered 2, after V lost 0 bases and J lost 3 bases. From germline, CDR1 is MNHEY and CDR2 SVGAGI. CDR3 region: CASSYSDRSYEQYF. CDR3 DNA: TGTGCCAGCAGTTACTCGGACAGGAGCTACGAGCAGTACTTC.

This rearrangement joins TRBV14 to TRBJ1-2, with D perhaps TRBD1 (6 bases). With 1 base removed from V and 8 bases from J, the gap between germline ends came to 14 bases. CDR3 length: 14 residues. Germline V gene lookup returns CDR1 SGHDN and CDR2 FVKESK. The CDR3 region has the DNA TGTGCCAGCAGCCAAGCGGGGCCGCAGGGGGGCTACACCTTC. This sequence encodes CASSQAGPQGGYTF. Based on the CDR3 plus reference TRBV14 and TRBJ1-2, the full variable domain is EAGVTQFPSHSVIEKGQTVTLRCDPISGHDNLYWYRRVMGKEIKFLLHFVKESKQDESGMPNNRFLAERTGGTYSTLKVQPAELEDSGVYFCASSQAGPQGGYTFGSGTRLTVV.

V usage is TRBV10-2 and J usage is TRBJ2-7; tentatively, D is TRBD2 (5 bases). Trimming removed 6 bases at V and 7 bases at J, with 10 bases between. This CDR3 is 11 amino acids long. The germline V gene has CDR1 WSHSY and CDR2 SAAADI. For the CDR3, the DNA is TGCGCCAGCAGAGAGGGTCTAGAGCAGTACTTC. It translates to CASREGLEQYF.